The sequence of this TCR beta chain was determined in a study of blood T cell repertoires in COVID-19. Overall study: COVID-19 samples collected from the United States, Italy and Spain covered acute and convalescent phases. The cDNA or gDNA used as material had been derived from T cells, B-cell-depleted T cells, or PBMCs.

This clone was seen only a few times. Germline CDR1 and CDR2: SGHDT and YYEEEE. The CDR3 runs 16 residues. Trimming cost V 4 bases and J 6 bases; bases outside gene matches: 11. In the original workflow: The assay estimated nucleated cells by amplifying reference gene primers. Profiling relied on immunoSEQ multiplex PCR, and the TCRdb table lists in-frame clones only, not all of them. V and J calls plus clone size are reproduced from that table; the DNA served to infer D and trimming. Of about half a million clones listed, over 75% are singletons. This clonotype originated in a human donor in a cohort sampled during active COVID-19. The chain links TRBV5-6 to TRBJ2-1; 9 nucleotides line up with TRBD1. The sequenced material came from peripheral blood. The chain's CDR3 is CASSPLMGQGLNEQFF. In DNA, the CDR3 is TGTGCCAGCAGCCCTCTCATGGGACAGGGCCTCAATGAGCAGTTCTTC.